This is a list of T cell receptor beta chains from one sample in a study of OX40 agonist ivuxolimab in advanced cancers. Clones were sequenced by immunoSEQ multiplex PCR, and TCRdb holds only the in-frame ones, with some missing. The repertoire has around 18,000 clones, about 89% of them found once; the top ten carry under 35%. Sequencing used CD4+ or CD8+ T cells sorted from blood, obtained in a trial of the OX40 agonist ivuxolimab. Receptors originate from an adult with an advanced solid tumor such as melanoma, head and neck, liver or kidney cancer. Each CDR3 is given with its conserved first and last residue. A D gene is named only where the DNA matches it firmly. Only some rows state a clone size, as once, few, many or a class for expanded clones.

V gene	D gene	J gene	clone size	CDR3 protein	CDR3 DNA
TRBV14	.	TRBJ2-1	.	CASSPFNNEQFF	TGTGCCAGCAGCCCATTTAACAATGAGCAGTTCTTC
TRBV11-3	.	TRBJ2-5	.	CASSSIVGEQYF	TGTGCCAGCAGCTCTATAGTGGGGGAGCAGTACTTC
TRBV4-1	.	TRBJ2-7	.	CASSSDRTYEQYF	TGCGCCAGCAGCTCGGACAGAACCTACGAGCAGTACTTC
TRBV4-3	.	TRBJ2-2	.	CASSQGSGDTGELFF	TGCGCCAGCAGCCAAGGGAGCGGAGACACCGGGGAGCTGTTTTTT
TRBV6-1	.	TRBJ2-1	.	CASGSWGPYNEQFF	TGTGCCAGCGGGTCGTGGGGCCCCTACAATGAGCAGTTCTTC
TRBV5-1	.	TRBJ2-3	.	CASSLDARTDTQYF	TGCGCCAGCAGCTTGGATGCTCGGACAGATACGCAGTATTTT
TRBV29-1	.	TRBJ1-2	.	CSVDRQTYGYTF	TGCAGCGTTGACCGACAGACCTATGGCTACACCTTC
TRBV7-9	.	TRBJ2-3	.	CASSPLFGRTDTQYF	TGTGCCAGCAGCCCATTATTCGGGAGAACAGATACGCAGTATTTT
TRBV5-8	TRBD1	TRBJ2-1	.	CASSSGQGFYNEQFF	TGTGCCAGCAGCTCGGGACAGGGGTTTTACAATGAGCAGTTCTTC
TRBV6-4	.	TRBJ2-1	.	CASSGSGENEQFF	TGTGCCAGCAGTGGGTCTGGGGAGAATGAGCAGTTCTTC
TRBV29-1	.	TRBJ1-2	.	CSVEWGFLYGYTF	TGCAGCGTTGAATGGGGGTTCCTCTATGGCTACACCTTC
TRBV27	TRBD2	TRBJ2-2	once	CASGRLAAVGNTGELFF	TGTGCCAGCGGACGACTAGCGGCAGTCGGGAACACCGGGGAGCTGTTTTTT
TRBV14	.	TRBJ2-2	.	CASSQDPGELFF	TGTGCCAGCAGCCAAGACCCCGGGGAGCTGTTTTTT
TRBV7-9	.	TRBJ2-7	.	CASSLQGSDYEQYF	TGTGCCAGCAGCTTGCAGGGGTCTGACTACGAGCAGTACTTC
TRBV6-6	.	TRBJ1-2	.	CASSNQGGFDGYTF	TGTGCCAGCAGTAATCAGGGAGGCTTTGACGGCTACACCTTC
TRBV28	.	TRBJ1-5	.	CASSLAQPVYQPQHF	TGTGCCAGCAGTTTAGCACAGCCGGTCTATCAGCCCCAGCATTTT
TRBV4-3	.	TRBJ1-4	.	CASSQDPPPATNEKLFF	TGCGCCAGCAGCCAAGATCCCCCACCTGCAACTAATGAAAAACTGTTTTTT
TRBV7-9	.	TRBJ1-4	.	CASSPTNEKLFF	TGTGCCAGCAGCCCAACTAATGAAAAACTGTTTTTT
TRBV6-5	.	TRBJ1-5	.	CASSYLGVNQPQHF	TGTGCCAGCAGTTACTTAGGAGTAAATCAGCCCCAGCATTTT
TRBV27	.	TRBJ2-3	.	CASSQRQGGIGREGLGTDTQYF	TGTGCCAGCAGCCAAAGACAGGGGGGAATTGGGCGGGAGGGCCTTGGCACAGATACGCAGTATTTT
TRBV29-1	TRBD1	TRBJ2-1	.	CSETGDNEQFF	TGCAGCGAAACAGGGGACAATGAGCAGTTCTTC
TRBV27	TRBD2	TRBJ2-5	once	CASSPGRGETQYF	TGTGCCAGCAGTCCCGGGAGGGGGGAGACCCAGTACTTC
TRBV9	TRBD1	TRBJ2-7	.	CASSVGDRVDEQYF	TGTGCCAGCAGCGTCGGAGACAGGGTCGACGAGCAGTACTTC
TRBV13	.	TRBJ2-2	.	CASSLATGELFF	TGTGCCAGCAGCTTGGCTACCGGGGAGCTGTTTTTT
TRBV29-1	.	TRBJ2-2	once	CSVSGTNTGELFF	TGCAGCGTTTCCGGGACGAACACCGGGGAGCTGTTTTTT
TRBV21-1	.	TRBJ1-4	.	CASRCGYNEKLFF	TGTGCCAGCAGGTGTGGGTATAATGAAAAACTGTTTTTT
TRBV2	.	TRBJ2-7	.	CASSEYSSYEQYF	TGTGCCAGCAGTGAATACAGCTCCTACGAGCAGTACTTC
TRBV7-6	.	TRBJ2-2	.	CASSLNPSGDRVSGELFF	TGTGCCAGCAGCTTAAACCCCTCTGGTGACCGAGTTTCCGGGGAGCTGTTTTTT
TRBV6-6	TRBD2	TRBJ2-1	once	CASSSGTSYNEQFF	TGTGCCAGCAGTTCCGGGACTAGCTACAATGAGCAGTTCTTC
TRBV30	TRBD1	TRBJ1-2	.	CAWSVWTGGANYGYTF	TGTGCCTGGAGTGTTTGGACAGGGGGCGCAAACTATGGCTACACCTTC
TRBV6-6	TRBD1	TRBJ1-2	once	CASSTGQGDYGYTF	TGTGCCAGCAGTACGGGACAGGGGGACTATGGCTACACCTTC
TRBV2	TRBD1	TRBJ2-3	.	CASSTGEDTQYF	TGTGCCAGCAGTACAGGGGAAGATACGCAGTATTTT
TRBV27	TRBD2	TRBJ2-2	.	CASSFTRASGSTGELFF	TGTGCCAGCAGTTTCACTAGGGCTAGCGGGAGTACCGGGGAGCTGTTTTTT
TRBV21-1	.	TRBJ2-7	.	CASSKGGTVPREQYF	TGTGCCAGCAGCAAAGGGGGGACAGTACCTCGGGAGCAGTACTTC
TRBV5-6	.	TRBJ2-3	once	CASSFTDTQYF	TGTGCCAGCAGCTTCACAGATACGCAGTATTTT
TRBV7-6	.	TRBJ2-1	.	CASSQGNEQFF	TGTGCCAGCAGTCAAGGCAATGAGCAGTTCTTC
TRBV27	.	TRBJ1-2	medium-sized	CASSLYLSAREGYTF	TGTGCCAGCAGTTTATATCTATCCGCTCGGGAGGGCTACACCTTC
TRBV28	.	TRBJ1-2	.	CASSTRIDSPYYGYTF	TGTGCCAGCAGTACCCGGATTGACTCTCCCTACTATGGCTACACCTTC